The text below deals with one TCR beta chain. No antigen is known for it. The CDR3 has 17 residues. Trimming took 5 bases from V and 5 from J, leaving 24 bases between them. The germline gives CDR1 LNHDA, CDR2 SQIVND (reference sequence). These data belong to a study of T cells in localized non-small cell lung cancer. Study observations and caveats: Uninvolved adjacent lung showed peak T cell clonality, exceeding tumor. Density of T cells in blood, when higher, went with longer overall survival. Only one tumor region went through sequencing, so heterogeneity may still be there. A median approximately 59 of the top 100 tumor clones appeared in adjacent lung.

Measured with immunoSEQ multiplex PCR; TCRdb has only the in-frame clones, and not every one. The sample contains about 24,000 clones, 80% to 85% of which appear only once. The rearrangement links TRBV19 to TRBJ2-5, with D possibly being TRBD2 (6 bases). This receptor was obtained from a man aged 35 to 69 with stage II lung adenocarcinoma. The material was PBMCs, obtained before any cancer treatment. Written as DNA, the CDR3 is TGTGCCAGTAGTCCATCTTTAACTAGCTCCCTTGGGGAGACCCAGTACTTC. Amino acids: CASSPSLTSSLGETQYF.